These 14 T cell receptor beta chains share one sample of origin, sequenced in a study of follicular helper T cells after annual influenza vaccination (dated by TCRdb to about 2017). Receptor libraries were prepared by the immunoSEQ multiplex PCR assay. The table was pulled from immuneACCESS by TCRdb, which kept in-frame rearrangements only. Such tables lose some clones; where checked, under half of the loss comes from unresolved V genes, and the rest has no known cause. The sample table records approximately 10,000 clones; roughly 80% of these occur just once. The biggest ten clones account for around 0.57% of the sample. This sample's time point label indicates: 2013-2014 season, 7 days after vaccination. Sequencing was performed on CXCR5- memory CD4+ T cells sorted from blood, taken 7 days after influenza vaccination. What the cell subset or site label conveys for this sample: CXCR5- memory CD4 T cells. The receptors shown here come from an adult who received the influenza vaccine.

The rearrangement links TRBV9 to TRBJ2-1, with 7 positions matching TRBD1. This CDR3 has 13 residues. Germline values: CDR1 SGDLS, CDR2 YYNGEE. Unmatched junction bases numbered 4, after V lost 3 bases and J lost 7 bases. The CDR3 DNA is TGTGCCAGCAGCGGGGGACAGTATAATGAGCAGTTCTTC. This translates into CASSGGQYNEQFF.

The chain joins TRBV7-2 to TRBJ2-3, with TRBD2 matching over 7 bases. J gave up 7 bases and V 3 bases, and 10 bases lay outside the gene matches. The CDR3 contains 15 residues. Germline V lookup: CDR1 SGHTA, CDR2 FQGNSA. CDR3 nucleotide sequence: TGTGCCAGCAGCTTTCCCGGACTAGGTGTTAATACGCAGTATTTT. Translating it yields CASSFPGLGVNTQYF.

The genes are TRBV5-1 and TRBJ2-1; 7 bases are a match to TRBD1. CDR1 is SGHRS and CDR2 is YFSETQ in the germline V gene. The ends lost 4 bases at V and 9 bases at J; junction bases unmatched: 7. The CDR3 is made up of 13 amino acids. The CDR3 reads CASSPGQASEQFF. The CDR3 nucleotides are TGCGCCAGCAGCCCCGGACAGGCGAGTGAGCAGTTCTTC.

J is TRBJ2-1 and V is TRBV30, with D perhaps matching TRBD1 (7 bases). V lost 7 bases and J lost 2, with 21 bases in between. The CDR3 contains 16 residues. Germline V gene data show CDR1 as GTSNPN and CDR2 as SVGIG (reference sequence). The CDR3 DNA reads as TGTGCCTTTACACAGGGGACTTATGGCCCCTACAATGAGCAGTTCTTC. Translated, it gives CAFTQGTYGPYNEQFF.

A word on this clone: Other DNA sequences in this specimen translate into the identical CDR3. The CDR3 DNA sequence: TGTGCCTGGAGTGGAGGGGACAATCAGCCCCAGCATTTT. Translated, it gives CAWSGGDNQPQHF. The J gene is TRBJ1-5, the V gene TRBV30; tentative D call: TRBD1 (5 bases). The CDR3 spans 13 residues. V gave up 1 base and J gave up 3 bases, with 7 bases separating them. Germline V lookup: CDR1 GTSNPN, CDR2 SVGIG (reference sequence).

J is TRBJ2-7 and V is TRBV5-5, with D perhaps TRBD1 (7 bases). Germline assignment: CDR1 SGHKS and CDR2 YYEKEE (reference sequence). V was pared by 6 bases and J by 2 bases, with 18 bases between. There are 15 residues in the CDR3. CDR3 DNA sequence: TGTGCCAGCATCGGAGGGGGCGGCCGGACCTACGAGCAGTACTTC. This encodes CASIGGGGRTYEQYF.

To note about this clone: Other DNA sequences in the sample encode the same CDR3. This chain joins TRBV9 and TRBJ1-1, with 7 bases that match TRBD1. The V segment lost 0 bases and the J segment 5 bases; nucleotides outside the gene matches: 4. Germline loops: CDR1 SGDLS, CDR2 YYNGEE. The CDR3 extends over 14 amino acids. CDR3 sequence (DNA): TGTGCCAGCAGCGTAGAGCAGGGGGGTACTGAAGCTTTCTTT. Amino acid sequence: CASSVEQGGTEAFF.

The V call is TRBV28, the J call TRBJ1-1; TRBD1 matches 9 bases. The length of the CDR3 is 15 residues. Germline CDR1 MDHEN, CDR2 SYDVKM. Trimming removed 6 bases from V and 5 bases from J; junction bases left unmatched: 10. As DNA, the CDR3 is TGTGCCAGCAGCCCGGGACAGGGAGGGTGGACTGAAGCTTTCTTT. The encoded protein is CASSPGQGGWTEAFF.

This chain uses TRBV28 with TRBJ1-4, with TRBD1 matching over 7 bases. Germline CDR1 MDHEN, CDR2 SYDVKM. V was clipped by 4 bases and J by 2 bases; unmatched bases: 1. The CDR3 has 14 residues. The CDR3 sequence: CASSSGQTNEKLFF. The CDR3 nucleotides read TGTGCCAGCAGTTCGGGACAGACTAATGAAAAACTGTTTTTT.

This chain joins TRBV9 and TRBJ2-2, with D unclear. CDR3 size: 16 residues. Germline V lookup: CDR1 SGDLS, CDR2 YYNGEE. Trimming removed 4 bases at V and 1 base at J, with 14 bases between. The CDR3 is CASSPRAVLNTGELFF. In DNA form, the CDR3 reads TGTGCCAGCAGCCCCCGGGCGGTTTTGAACACCGGGGAGCTGTTTTTT.

This clone appeared a few times. The genes are TRBV28 and TRBJ1-6; D unclear. Trimming removed 6 bases at V and 8 bases at J, with 5 bases between. The germline CDR1 and CDR2 sequences are MDHEN and SYDVKM. The CDR3 length is 11 residues. Here the CDR3 DNA reads TGTGCCAGCAGCCGCGATTCACCCCTCCACTTT. Protein sequence: CASSRDSPLHF.

V usage is TRBV18 and J usage is TRBJ1-3; 10 positions agree with TRBD1. V lost 5 bases and J lost 4; bases outside the gene matches: 11. The length of the CDR3 is 17 residues. CDR1 is KGHSH and CDR2 is LQKENI in the germline V gene. This chain's CDR3 is CASSSAGTGATGNTIYF. CDR3 coding DNA: TGTGCCAGCTCATCCGCCGGGACAGGGGCGACCGGAAACACCATATATTTT.

This CDR3 is CAISEWTSGANTGELFF. Here the CDR3 DNA reads TGTGCCATCAGTGAGTGGACTAGCGGGGCGAACACCGGGGAGCTGTTTTTT. The rearrangement links TRBV10-3 to TRBJ2-2, with TRBD2 identical over 12 bases. CDR3 length equals 17 residues. Germline-derived CDR1 and CDR2 are ENHRY and SYGVKD. V shed 1 base and J 0 bases; nucleotides not matched to a gene: 0.

The J gene is TRBJ1-5, the V gene TRBV30; tentatively, D is TRBD1 (6 bases). V shed 1 base and J shed 7 bases, with 8 bases lying between them. This CDR3 spans 12 amino acids. CDR1 and CDR2 (germline): GTSNPN, SVGIG (reference sequence). CDR3 in amino acids: CAWSAGGQPQHF. The CDR3 coding sequence is TGTGCCTGGAGTGCGGGGGGCCAGCCCCAGCATTTT.